A single sample is the source of the 4 T cell receptor beta chains below, sequenced in a study of T cell changes during pregnancy in multiple sclerosis. Here immunoSEQ multiplex PCR was the method, and the copy in TCRdb shows in-frame clones only, minus some. The sample shows about 120,000 clones, approximately 93% of them seen only once. The source was peripheral blood, collected before pregnancy. These TCRs come from a female donor with multiple sclerosis, enrolled in a pregnancy study.

The J gene is TRBJ1-3, the V gene TRBV28; possibly TRBD1 for D (5 bases). The germline V gene has CDR1 MDHEN and CDR2 SYDVKM. This CDR3 has 13 residues. V lost 7 bases and J 0 bases, leaving 7 bases between the germline ends. The CDR3 bases are TGTGCCAGCACCCAGGGCTCTGGAAACACCATATATTTT. Protein product: CASTQGSGNTIYF.

The chain uses TRBV5-1 and TRBJ1-2; 12 positions agree with TRBD1. The CDR3 is 14 amino acids. V gave up 4 bases and J gave up 5 bases; unmatched junction bases: 3. Germline values: CDR1 SGHRS, CDR2 YFSETQ. The CDR3 sequence: CASSGTGGQYGYTF. The CDR3 bases are TGCGCCAGCAGCGGGACAGGGGGCCAGTATGGCTACACCTTC.

Concerning this clone: This sample includes further DNA sequences coding for the same CDR3. The rearrangement uses TRBV30 and TRBJ1-5; the D gene is possibly TRBD1 (5 bases). The length of the CDR3 is 13 residues. V lost 0 bases, J lost 4 bases, and 7 bases lay in between. Germline V lookup: CDR1 GTSNPN, CDR2 SVGIG (reference sequence). CDR3 sequence: CAWSVRGNQPQHF. The CDR3 DNA sequence: TGTGCCTGGAGTGTACGGGGGAATCAGCCCCAGCATTTT. Drawing the rest from reference TRBV30 and TRBJ1-5, the complete variable domain is SQTIHQWPATLVQPVGSPLSLECTVEGTSNPNLYWYRQAAGRGLQLLFYSVGIGQISSEVPQNLSASRPQDRQFILSSKKLLLSDSGFYLCAWSVRGNQPQHFGDGTRLSIL.

This sequence joins TRBV7-6 and TRBJ1-2; 9 bases match TRBD1. V was clipped by 5 bases and J by 3 bases; unmatched bases: 7. CDR1 is SGHVS and CDR2 is FNYEAQ in the germline V gene. This CDR3 spans 15 amino acids. CDR3 sequence reads: CASSPGTGSHYGYTF. The CDR3 DNA reads as TGTGCCAGCAGCCCAGGGACAGGGAGTCACTATGGCTACACCTTC. The full variable domain, rest sourced from reference TRBV7-6 and TRBJ1-2, is GAGVSQSPRYKVTKRGQDVALRCDPISGHVSLYWYRQALGQGPEFLTYFNYEAQQDKSGLPNDRFSAERPEGSISTLTIQRTEQRDSAMYRCASSPGTGSHYGYTFGSGTRLTVV.